The 20 T cell receptor beta chains below come from one sample, sequenced in a study of post-analysis software for immune sequencing data. Findings and caveats of the study: Five TRBV segments (TRBV5-6, TRBV5-1 and TRBV20-1 among them) occurred more frequently in patients than in controls.

Unique molecular identifiers had been added to the TCR beta cDNA libraries. TCRdb itself ran the PCR reads through MiXCR, one entry per CDR3 protein. The repertoire holds fewer than 700,000 distinct CDR3 sequences, with about 40% as singletons. For these TCRs, the target antigens are not known. Sequences were obtained from blood. Receptors originate from a girl between 5 and 17 years old with multiple sclerosis.

V is TRBV7-2 and J is TRBJ2-7; TRBD1 might be the D (6 bases). Germline values: CDR1 SGHTA, CDR2 FQGNSA. Trimming pared 5 bases from V and 5 bases from J, leaving 10 bases between. This CDR3 spans 12 amino acids. CDR3 bases: TGTGCCAGCAGCACTCACAGGGACGAGCAGTACTTC. This codes for CASSTHRDEQYF.

This clonotype was picked up a small number of times. The chain recombines TRBV6-5 with TRBJ2-7; D possibly uses TRBD1 or TRBD2 (5 bases each). The length of the CDR3 is 14 residues. V was trimmed by 4 bases and J by 5 bases, leaving 15 bases between them. The germline CDR1 and CDR2 sequences are MNHEY and SVGAGI. The DNA for the CDR3 is TGTGCCAGCAGTTCCGTCTTTGGGGACGACGAGCAGTACTTC. Translation gives CASSSVFGDDEQYF.

This clonotype appeared a few times. The V gene is TRBV6-5, the J gene TRBJ2-5, with D unresolved. Germline V lookup: CDR1 MNHEY, CDR2 SVGAGI. V lost 2 bases, J lost 4 bases, and 14 bases lay in between. CDR3 length equals 15 residues. Here the CDR3 DNA reads TGTGCCAGCAGTTACCGCCGCCCTAGAGGAGAGACCCAGTACTTC. Translation gives CASSYRRPRGETQYF.

The CDR3 here is CASRNPTGGLDYEQYF. The CDR3 DNA is TGTGCCAGCAGAAACCCGACAGGGGGATTAGACTACGAGCAGTACTTC. The chain joins TRBV5-5 to TRBJ2-1, with 9 bases identical to TRBD1. The tail of the sequence fits TRBJ2-7 better, so the J call may be wrong. This CDR3 has 16 amino acids. Germline V gives CDR1 SGHKS, CDR2 YYEKEE (reference sequence).

In its sample, this clonotype was seen a few times. V usage is TRBV10-3 and J usage is TRBJ2-7, with a weak D call TRBD1 (6 bases). V was shortened by 6 bases and J by 1 base, with 13 bases between the two germline ends. Germline CDR1 and CDR2: ENHRY and SYGVKD. The CDR3 runs 14 residues. In DNA, the CDR3 is TGTGCCATCAGCGGTGTCAGGGGTTCCTACGAGCAGTACTTC. This encodes CAISGVRGSYEQYF.

The chain couples TRBV4-1 to TRBJ2-5; D uncertain. The germline gives CDR1 MGHRA, CDR2 YSYEKL. There are 14 residues in the CDR3. Trimming cost V 1 base and J 2 bases, with 8 bases left between them. The CDR3 DNA sequence: TGCGCCAGCAGCCAAGTCCAGATACAAGAGACCCAGTACTTC. Its protein product is CASSQVQIQETQYF.

This clonotype was seen more than once but under ten times. The rearrangement links TRBV2 to TRBJ2-7; a possible D gene is TRBD1 (6 bases). The germline V gene has CDR1 SNHLY and CDR2 FYNNEI. V was cut by 7 bases and J by 2 bases, with 9 bases left in between. The CDR3 contains 12 residues. The CDR3, as DNA: TGTGCCAGCAACAGGGTGACCTACGAGCAGTACTTC. It codes for CASNRVTYEQYF.

The V and J genes are TRBV5-1 and TRBJ2-5; D might be TRBD1 (6 bases). The J call may not be correct, given that the DNA end is closer to TRBJ2-7. Germline assignment: CDR1 SGHRS and CDR2 YFSETQ. This CDR3 is 16 amino acids long. In DNA form, the CDR3 reads TGCGCCAGCAGCCCACAAGAGGGGGTAGGGGCCTACGAGCAGTACTTC. It codes for CASSPQEGVGAYEQYF.

The chain links TRBV4-1 to TRBJ2-7; D perhaps matches TRBD1 (5 bases). CDR1 is MGHRA, CDR2 YSYEKL, per germline. Trimming left V 7 bases short and J 6 bases short, with 16 bases between. The CDR3 is 13 residues long. In nucleotides, the CDR3 is TGCGCCAGCACCTCAGGGATAGGGCGCGAGCAGTACTTC. It specifies CASTSGIGREQYF.

The chain joins TRBV3-1 to TRBJ1-1, with 8 bases matching TRBD1. CDR3 size: 15 residues. Germline lookup yields CDR1 LGHDT and CDR2 YNNKEL (reference sequence). V was pared by 0 bases and J by 6 bases, with 6 bases of the junction left unmatched. The CDR3 is CASSQEDRGVPEAFF. In DNA form, the CDR3 reads TGTGCCAGCAGCCAAGAAGACAGGGGAGTTCCTGAAGCTTTCTTT.

This clonotype turned up a few times. The gene calls are TRBV5-1 and TRBJ1-2, with D possibly matching TRBD1 (5 bases). V lost 1 base and J 8 bases, leaving 15 bases between the germline ends. The CDR3 consists of 14 residues. Germline lookup yields CDR1 SGHRS and CDR2 YFSETQ. The CDR3 DNA reads as TGCGCCAGCAGCTTGAAGCCAGGGATAGACGGCTACACCTTC. Its translation is CASSLKPGIDGYTF. Combining the CDR3 with reference TRBV5-1 and TRBJ1-2 gives the whole variable domain KAGVTQTPRYLIKTRGQQVTLSCSPISGHRSVSWYQQTPGQGLQFLFEYFSETQRNKGNFPGRFSGRQFSNSRSEMNVSTLELGDSALYLCASSLKPGIDGYTFGSGTRLTVV.

The chain carries TRBV6-5 and TRBJ1-1; TRBD1 is a possible D gene (5 bases). There are 13 residues in the CDR3. Trimming shortened V by 2 bases and J by 11 bases, and 15 bases separated the two germline ends. Germline V lookup: CDR1 MNHEY, CDR2 SVGAGI. CDR3 amino acids: CASSYAWDRRAFF. CDR3 DNA: TGTGCCAGCAGTTACGCCTGGGACCGACGCGCTTTCTTT.

This clonotype was detected only a few times. This CDR3 is CSASLGRGSGETQYF. CDR3 nucleotide sequence: TGCAGTGCTAGCCTCGGGAGAGGTAGTGGGGAGACCCAGTACTTC. The V and J genes are TRBV20-1 and TRBJ2-5, with D possibly matching TRBD2 (6 bases). V was clipped by 3 bases and J by 5 bases, with 19 bases between them. The germline CDR1 and CDR2 sequences are DFQATT and SNEGSKA (reference sequence). The CDR3 runs 15 residues.

This clonotype has just a few counts. The rearrangement uses TRBV21-1 and TRBJ2-7; TRBD1 is taken as the D call from the table, unchecked against the DNA. TRBV21-1 has pseudogene status. The CDR3 runs to 14 residues. CDR3 residues: CASSKGQGAYEQYF. CDR3 bases: TGTGCCAGCAGCAAAGGACAGGGGGCCTACGAGCAGTACTTC.

This sequence joins TRBV11-3 and TRBJ2-4; 10 nucleotides align to TRBD2. V was clipped by 8 bases and J by 5 bases; unmatched bases: 3. The V gene's germline CDR1 is SGHNT and CDR2 YENEEA. CDR3 length: 13 amino acids. DNA for the CDR3: TGTGCCAGCGAAGCGGGAGGGCAAAACATTCAGTACTTC. Amino acids: CASEAGGQNIQYF.

This sequence joins TRBV11-2 and TRBJ2-3; D not certain. This CDR3 is 13 amino acids long. V lost 5 bases, J lost 6 bases, and 12 bases lay in between. Germline V CDR1 and CDR2: SGHAT, FQNNGV. The chain's CDR3 is CASSLVYGDTQYF. The CDR3 nucleotides read TGTGCCAGCAGCCTAGTATACGGCGATACGCAGTATTTT.

This clonotype was seen a handful of times. The chain employs TRBV7-8 and TRBJ2-1; 9 bases are shared with TRBD1. J lost 6 bases, V lost 1 base, and 4 bases had no gene match. The CDR3 is 15 amino acids. CDR1 and CDR2 (germline): SGHVS, FQNEAQ. This CDR3 reads CASSLVQGAPNEQFF. The CDR3 DNA follows: TGTGCCAGCAGCTTAGTACAGGGGGCACCCAATGAGCAGTTCTTC.

A word on this clonotype: One junction end does not reproduce the germline sequence, and a read error may be involved. The chain recombines TRBV9 with TRBJ2-5, with 7 bases fitting TRBD1. This CDR3 is built from 17 residues. The germline CDR1 and CDR2 sequences are SGDLS and YYNGEE. The CDR3 spells CASGVGRGTAIQETQYF. DNA for the CDR3: TGTGCCAGCGGCGTAGGAAGAGGGACAGCGATTCAAGAGACCCAGTACTTC.

This clonotype has only a few counts. Written as DNA, the CDR3 is TGCAGTGCTAGAGTCGGCAGGGGTAATGAAAAACTGTTTTTT. The encoded protein is CSARVGRGNEKLFF. The rearrangement joins TRBV20-1 to TRBJ1-4; weak D call: TRBD1 (6 bases). The CDR3 consists of 14 residues. V dropped 1 base and J dropped 4 bases, with 10 bases sitting between them. Germline V gene data show CDR1 as DFQATT and CDR2 as SNEGSKA (reference sequence).

The chain's CDR3 is CASSPRFDRYEQYF. In DNA form, the CDR3 reads TGTGCCAGCAGTCCGCGGTTCGACCGCTACGAGCAGTACTTC. The chain uses TRBV2 and TRBJ2-7, with D hard to call. This CDR3 contains 14 residues. Trimming took 5 bases from V and 3 from J, leaving 14 bases between them. Germline CDR1 and CDR2: SNHLY and FYNNEI.